The source of this T cell receptor (beta chain) is a study of blood T cells in healthy people across ages. Through a sample-barcoded 5' primer and a J-beta primer mix, a second PCR was run for 7 to 11 cycles. CDR3-containing paired-end reads numbering at least 2.5 million came from each sample. TCRdb called the 5' RACE reads again in MiXCR, with one record for every CDR3 protein. The sample shows 1.5 million to 2 million distinct CDR3 sequences, roughly a third of them seen only once. The study drew donors from healthy Caucasian individuals in Russia aged about 6 to 95. Researchers isolated at least 7 million PBMCs per sample. Germline values: CDR1 LNHDA, CDR2 SQIVND (reference sequence). The CDR3 is 13 amino acids. The ends were cut back, 4 bases at V and 1 base at J, with 8 bases in the middle.

Input material: blood. The chain employs TRBV19 and TRBJ2-7; D remains ambiguous. The sequence was collected from a woman younger than 45 in good health. The CDR3 spells CASSRAPSYEQYF. CDR3 coding DNA: TGTGCCAGTAGTAGGGCACCGTCCTACGAGCAGTACTTC. Drawing the rest from reference TRBV19 and TRBJ2-7, the complete variable domain is DGGITQSPKYLFRKEGQNVTLSCEQNLNHDAMYWYRQDPGQGLRLIYYSQIVNDFQKGDIAEGYSVSREKKESFPLTVTSAQKNPTAFYLCASSRAPSYEQYFGPGTRLTVT.